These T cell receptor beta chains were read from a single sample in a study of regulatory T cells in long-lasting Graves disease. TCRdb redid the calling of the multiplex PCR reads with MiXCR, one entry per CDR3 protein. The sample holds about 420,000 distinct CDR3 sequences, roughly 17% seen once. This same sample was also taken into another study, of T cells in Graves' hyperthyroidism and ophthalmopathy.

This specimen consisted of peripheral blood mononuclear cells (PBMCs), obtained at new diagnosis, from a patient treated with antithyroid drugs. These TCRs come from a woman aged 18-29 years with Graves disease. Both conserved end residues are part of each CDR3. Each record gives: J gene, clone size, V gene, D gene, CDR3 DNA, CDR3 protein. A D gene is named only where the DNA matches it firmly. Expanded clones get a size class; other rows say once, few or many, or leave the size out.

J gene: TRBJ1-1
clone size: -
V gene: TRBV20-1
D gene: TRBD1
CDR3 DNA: TGCAGTGCCCCCGGGACAGGGTATGCGGACACTGAAGCTTTCTTT
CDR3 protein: CSAPGTGYADTEAFF

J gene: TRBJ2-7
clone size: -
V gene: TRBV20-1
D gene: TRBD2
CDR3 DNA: TGCAGTGTAGGGACTAGCGGGTACTACGAGCAGTACTTC
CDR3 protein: CSVGTSGYYEQYF

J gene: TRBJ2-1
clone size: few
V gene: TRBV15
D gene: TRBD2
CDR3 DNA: TGTGCCACCGGTAGCGGGAGTCCCGATGAGCAGTTCTTC
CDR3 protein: CATGSGSPDEQFF

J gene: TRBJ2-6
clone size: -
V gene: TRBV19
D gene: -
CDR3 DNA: TGTGCCAGTAGTATGAGGGGAGGTGGGGCCAACGTCCTGACTTTC
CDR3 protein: CASSMRGGGANVLTF

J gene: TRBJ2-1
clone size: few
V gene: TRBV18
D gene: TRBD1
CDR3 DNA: TGTGCCAGCTCACCAAGGGACAGGGCCCTGAGCTCCTACAATGAGCAGTTCTTC
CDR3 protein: CASSPRDRALSSYNEQFF

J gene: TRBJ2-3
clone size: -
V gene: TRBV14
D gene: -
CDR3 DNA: TGTGCCAGCAGCCAAGGTTCAGCGCGCACAGATACGCAGTATTTT
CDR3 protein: CASSQGSARTDTQYF

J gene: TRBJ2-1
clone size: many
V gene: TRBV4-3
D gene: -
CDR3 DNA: TGCGCCAGCAGCTTCTACGGGGGGCGGACCTACAATGAGCAGTTCTTC
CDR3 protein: CASSFYGGRTYNEQFF

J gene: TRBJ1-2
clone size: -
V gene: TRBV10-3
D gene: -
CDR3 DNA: TGTGCCATCAGCCCCGGACTGGGGGGCTACTATGGCTACACCTTC
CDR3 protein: CAISPGLGGYYGYTF

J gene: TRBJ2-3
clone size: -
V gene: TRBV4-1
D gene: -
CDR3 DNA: TGCGCCAGCAGCCAAGTCCAGAATACGCAGTATTTT
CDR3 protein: CASSQVQNTQYF

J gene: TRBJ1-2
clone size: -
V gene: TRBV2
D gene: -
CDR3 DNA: TGTGCCAGCAGTGAAGCGCTAGGGTCCCCGCTACGCTTC
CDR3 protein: CASSEALGSPLRF

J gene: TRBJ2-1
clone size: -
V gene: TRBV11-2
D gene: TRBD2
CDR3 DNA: TGTGCCAGCAGCCAAGTAGCGGGAGGTGCTGAGCAGTTCTTC
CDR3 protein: CASSQVAGGAEQFF

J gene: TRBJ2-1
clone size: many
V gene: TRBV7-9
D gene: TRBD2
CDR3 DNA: TGTGCCAGCAGCCGGGGGGTTAGCGGCTACAATGAGCAGTTCTTC
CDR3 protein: CASSRGVSGYNEQFF

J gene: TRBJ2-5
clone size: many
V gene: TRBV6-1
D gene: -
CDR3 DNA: TGTGCCAGCAGCGAACCCGGTGCTGAGACCCAGTACTTC
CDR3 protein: CASSEPGAETQYF

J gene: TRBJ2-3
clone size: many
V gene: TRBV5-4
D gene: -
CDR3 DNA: TGTGCCAGCAGCGACCTGACCTCAGATACGCAGTATTTT
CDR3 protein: CASSDLTSDTQYF

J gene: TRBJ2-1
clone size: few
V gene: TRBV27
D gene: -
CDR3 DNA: TGTGCCAGCAGTTACGTTCTACAAAGGGAGCAGTTCTTC
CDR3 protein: CASSYVLQREQFF

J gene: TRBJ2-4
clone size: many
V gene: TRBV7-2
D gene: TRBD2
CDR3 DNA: TGTGCCAGCAGCAGAGGGACTAGCGGTAATAGGGACATTCAGTACTTC
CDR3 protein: CASSRGTSGNRDIQYF

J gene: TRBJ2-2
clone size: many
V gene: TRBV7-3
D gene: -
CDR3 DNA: TGTGCCAGCAGCTTAAGCAGGAAGGTGGGGGAGCTGTTTTTT
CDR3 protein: CASSLSRKVGELFF

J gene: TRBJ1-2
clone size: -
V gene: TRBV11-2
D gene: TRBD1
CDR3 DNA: TGTGCCAGCAGCCAAAACAGGGGGGGGCGACAACAAATCTATGGCTACACCTTC
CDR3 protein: CASSQNRGGRQQIYGYTF

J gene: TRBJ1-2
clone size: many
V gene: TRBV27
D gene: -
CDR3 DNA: TGTGCCAGCAGTTCAGCCGGACAGAACTATGGCTACACCTTC
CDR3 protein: CASSSAGQNYGYTF

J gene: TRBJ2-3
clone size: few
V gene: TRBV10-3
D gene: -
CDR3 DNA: TGTGCCAGCAGGTTCCTAACGGCGGATACGCAGTATTTT
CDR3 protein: CASRFLTADTQYF

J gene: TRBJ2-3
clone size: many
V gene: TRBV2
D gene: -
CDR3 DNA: TGTGCCAGCAGTAGGGGAGACACAGATACGCAGTATTTT
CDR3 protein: CASSRGDTDTQYF

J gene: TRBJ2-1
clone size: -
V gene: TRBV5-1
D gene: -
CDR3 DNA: TGCGCCAGCAGCTGGGATCACGGAGGGCAGTTCTTC
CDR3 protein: CASSWDHGGQFF

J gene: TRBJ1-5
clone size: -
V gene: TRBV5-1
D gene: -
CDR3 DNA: TGCGCCAGCAGCTTTGACGGTAATCAGCCCCAGCATTTT
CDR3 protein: CASSFDGNQPQHF

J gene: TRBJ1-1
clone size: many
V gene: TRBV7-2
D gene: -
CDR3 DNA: TGTGCCAGCAGCCCATTCAGCGGGGGCATGAACACTGAAGCTTTCTTT
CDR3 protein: CASSPFSGGMNTEAFF

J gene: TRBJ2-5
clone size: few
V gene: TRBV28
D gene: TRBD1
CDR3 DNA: TGTGCCAGCAGCGGACCGGACAGGCAAGAGACCCAGTACTTC
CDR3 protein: CASSGPDRQETQYF

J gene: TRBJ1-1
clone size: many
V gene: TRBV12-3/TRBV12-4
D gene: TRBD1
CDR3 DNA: TGTGCCAGCAGTTGGACAGGGCGCGACACTGAAGCTTTCTTT
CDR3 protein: CASSWTGRDTEAFF

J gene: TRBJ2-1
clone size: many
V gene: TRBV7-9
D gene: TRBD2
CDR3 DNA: TGTGCCAGCACCCTTGGGCGGGAGCTGGGCTCCTACAATGAGCAGTTCTTC
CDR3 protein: CASTLGRELGSYNEQFF

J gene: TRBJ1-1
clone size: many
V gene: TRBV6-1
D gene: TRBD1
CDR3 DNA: TGTGCCAGCAACAGACAGGGCCTGAACCCTGAAGCTTTCTTT
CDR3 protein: CASNRQGLNPEAFF

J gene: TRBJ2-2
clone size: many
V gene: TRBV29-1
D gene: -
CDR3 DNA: TGCAGCGTTGATGGCATGGGGGAACTTCAGGGCACCGGGGAGCTGTTTTTT
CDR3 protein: CSVDGMGELQGTGELFF

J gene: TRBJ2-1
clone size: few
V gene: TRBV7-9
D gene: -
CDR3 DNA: TGTGCCAGCAGCTTTGGTCAAAGGGGTGAGCAGTTCTTC
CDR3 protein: CASSFGQRGEQFF

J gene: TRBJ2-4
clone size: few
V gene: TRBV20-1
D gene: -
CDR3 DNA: TGCAGTGCTAGAGAAATAGAGGCCGGAGCCAAAAACATTCAGTACTTC
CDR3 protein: CSAREIEAGAKNIQYF

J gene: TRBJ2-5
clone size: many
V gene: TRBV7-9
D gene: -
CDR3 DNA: TGTGCCAGTGAAGGGGGGGCAAGGTGGCAAGAGACCCAGTACTTC
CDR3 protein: CASEGGARWQETQYF

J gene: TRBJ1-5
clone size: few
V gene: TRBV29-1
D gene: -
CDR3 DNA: TGCAGCGTTGAAGGGGACAATCAGCCCCAGCATTTT
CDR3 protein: CSVEGDNQPQHF

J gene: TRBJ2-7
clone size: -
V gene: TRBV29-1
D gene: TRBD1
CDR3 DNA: TGCAGCGTCTCATTAGGGGGCGGGTACGAGCAGTACTTC
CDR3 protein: CSVSLGGGYEQYF

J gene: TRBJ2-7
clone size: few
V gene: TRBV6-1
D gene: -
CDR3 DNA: TGTGCCAGCAGCCTATTACAGGGGACTTTATCCTACGAGCAGTACTTC
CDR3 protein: CASSLLQGTLSYEQYF

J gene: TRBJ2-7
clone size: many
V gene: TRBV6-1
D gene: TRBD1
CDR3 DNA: TGTGCCAGCAACGACCCGGGGACAGGAATTTACGAGCAGTACTTC
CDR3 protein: CASNDPGTGIYEQYF

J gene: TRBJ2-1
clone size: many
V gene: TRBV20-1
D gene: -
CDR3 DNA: TGCAGTGCTAGTTCAGGCCTAGACTACAATGAGCAGTTCTTC
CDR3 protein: CSASSGLDYNEQFF

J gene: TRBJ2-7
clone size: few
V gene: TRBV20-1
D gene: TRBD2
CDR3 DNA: TGCAGTGCTAGACGGCTAGCGGGAGGGTTTAGCTACGAGCAGTACTTC
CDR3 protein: CSARRLAGGFSYEQYF

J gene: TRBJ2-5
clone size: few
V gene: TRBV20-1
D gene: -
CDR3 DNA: TGCAGTGCGACCAGGGGCCGGGATTTGGTTTTCCAAGAGACCCAGTACTTC
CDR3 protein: CSATRGRDLVFQETQYF

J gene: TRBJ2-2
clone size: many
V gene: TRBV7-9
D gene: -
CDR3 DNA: TGTGCCAGCACCCAAGTTGGGGGCTCCGGGGAGCTGTTTTTT
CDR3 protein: CASTQVGGSGELFF

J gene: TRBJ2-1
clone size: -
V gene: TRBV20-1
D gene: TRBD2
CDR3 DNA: TGCAGTGCTAGACCCCCTAGCGGAGTTTACAATGAGCAGTTCTTC
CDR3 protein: CSARPPSGVYNEQFF

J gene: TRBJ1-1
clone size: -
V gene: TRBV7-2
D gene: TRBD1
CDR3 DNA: TGTGCCAGCAGCTTAGGGGACAGATTTAACACTGAAGCTTTCTTT
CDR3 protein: CASSLGDRFNTEAFF

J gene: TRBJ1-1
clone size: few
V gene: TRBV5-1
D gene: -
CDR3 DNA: TGCGCCAGCAGCTCGGACGGGCTGGGCACTGAAGCTTTCTTT
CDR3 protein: CASSSDGLGTEAFF